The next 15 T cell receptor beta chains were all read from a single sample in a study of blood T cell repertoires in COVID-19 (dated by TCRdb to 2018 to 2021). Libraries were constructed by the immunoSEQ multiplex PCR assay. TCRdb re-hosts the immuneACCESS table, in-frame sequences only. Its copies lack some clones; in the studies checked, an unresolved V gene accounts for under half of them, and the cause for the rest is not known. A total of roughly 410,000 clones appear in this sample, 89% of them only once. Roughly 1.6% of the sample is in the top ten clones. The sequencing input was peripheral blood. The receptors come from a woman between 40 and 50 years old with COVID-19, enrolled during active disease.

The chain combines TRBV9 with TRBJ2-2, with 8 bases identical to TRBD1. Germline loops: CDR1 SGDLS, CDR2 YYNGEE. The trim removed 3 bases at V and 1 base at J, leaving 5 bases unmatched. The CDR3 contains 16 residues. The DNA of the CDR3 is TGTGCCAGCAGCGCGAAGGACAGGGTGAACACCGGGGAGCTGTTTTTT. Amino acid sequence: CASSAKDRVNTGELFF.

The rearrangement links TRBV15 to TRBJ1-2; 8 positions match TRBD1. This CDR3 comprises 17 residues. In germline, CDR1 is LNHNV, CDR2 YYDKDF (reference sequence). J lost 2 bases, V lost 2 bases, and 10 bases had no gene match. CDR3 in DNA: TGTGCCACCAGCAGACCCGCCCCCGGACAGGGAAACTATGGCTACACCTTC. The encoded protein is CATSRPAPGQGNYGYTF.

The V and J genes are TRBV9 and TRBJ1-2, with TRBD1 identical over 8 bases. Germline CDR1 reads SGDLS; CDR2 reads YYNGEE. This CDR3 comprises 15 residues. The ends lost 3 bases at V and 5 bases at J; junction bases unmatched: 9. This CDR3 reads CASSAPDRGGYGYTF. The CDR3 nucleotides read TGTGCCAGCAGCGCTCCCGACAGGGGTGGTTATGGCTACACCTTC.

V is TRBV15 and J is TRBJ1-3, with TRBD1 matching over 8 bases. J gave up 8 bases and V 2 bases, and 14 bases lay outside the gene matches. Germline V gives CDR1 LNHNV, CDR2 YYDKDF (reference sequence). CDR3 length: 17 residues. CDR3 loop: CATSRNALDRAGYTIYF. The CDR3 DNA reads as TGTGCCACCAGCAGAAACGCCCTGGACAGGGCGGGCTACACCATATATTTT.

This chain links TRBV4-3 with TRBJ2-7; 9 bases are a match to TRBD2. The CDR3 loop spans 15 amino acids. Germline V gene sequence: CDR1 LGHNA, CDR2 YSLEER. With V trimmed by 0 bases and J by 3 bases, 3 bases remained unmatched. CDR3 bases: TGCGCCAGCAGCCAAGAGACTAGCGGAAACTACGAGCAGTACTTC. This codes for CASSQETSGNYEQYF.

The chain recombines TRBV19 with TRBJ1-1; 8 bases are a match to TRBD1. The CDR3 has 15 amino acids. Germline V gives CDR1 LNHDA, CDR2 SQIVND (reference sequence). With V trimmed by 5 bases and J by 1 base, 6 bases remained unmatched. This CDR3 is CASSVTGAENTEAFF. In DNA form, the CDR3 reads TGTGCCAGTAGTGTGACAGGGGCCGAGAACACTGAAGCTTTCTTT.

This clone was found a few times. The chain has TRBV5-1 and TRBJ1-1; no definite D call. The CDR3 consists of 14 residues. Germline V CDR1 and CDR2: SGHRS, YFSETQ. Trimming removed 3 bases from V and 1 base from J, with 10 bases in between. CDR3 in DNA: TGCGCCAGCAGCTCTAGTTCGGGGAACACTGAAGCTTTCTTT. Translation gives CASSSSSGNTEAFF.

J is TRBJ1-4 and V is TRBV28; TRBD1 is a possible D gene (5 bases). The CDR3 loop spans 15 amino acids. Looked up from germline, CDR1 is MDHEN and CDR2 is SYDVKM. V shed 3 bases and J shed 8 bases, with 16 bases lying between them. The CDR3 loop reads CASSFQQVSKEKLFF. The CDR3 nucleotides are TGTGCCAGCAGTTTCCAACAGGTTTCGAAGGAAAAACTGTTTTTT.

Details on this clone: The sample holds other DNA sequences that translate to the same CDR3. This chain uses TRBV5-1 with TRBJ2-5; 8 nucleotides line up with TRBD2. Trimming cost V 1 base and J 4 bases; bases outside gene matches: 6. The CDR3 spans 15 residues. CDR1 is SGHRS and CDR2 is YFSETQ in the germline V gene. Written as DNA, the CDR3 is TGCGCCAGCAGCTTGTTAGCGGGGTCGGGAGAGACCCAGTACTTC. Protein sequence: CASSLLAGSGETQYF. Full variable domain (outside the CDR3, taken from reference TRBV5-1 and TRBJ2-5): KAGVTQTPRYLIKTRGQQVTLSCSPISGHRSVSWYQQTPGQGLQFLFEYFSETQRNKGNFPGRFSGRQFSNSRSEMNVSTLELGDSALYLCASSLLAGSGETQYFGPGTRLLVL.

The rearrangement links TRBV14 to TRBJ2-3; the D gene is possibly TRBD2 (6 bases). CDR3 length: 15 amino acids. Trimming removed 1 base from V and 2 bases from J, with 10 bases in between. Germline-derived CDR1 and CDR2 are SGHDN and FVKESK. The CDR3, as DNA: TGTGCCAGCAGCCAAGGACTAGACTTCACAGATACGCAGTATTTT. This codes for CASSQGLDFTDTQYF.

Written as DNA, the CDR3 is TGTGCCAGCTCACCAGAGCAGGGCTATGGAAACACCATATATTTT. Encoded protein: CASSPEQGYGNTIYF. The chain recombines TRBV18 with TRBJ1-3; a weak D match, TRBD1 (5 bases). Germline V CDR1 and CDR2: KGHSH, LQKENI. This CDR3 is built from 15 residues. V shed 2 bases and J shed 3 bases, with 11 bases lying between them.

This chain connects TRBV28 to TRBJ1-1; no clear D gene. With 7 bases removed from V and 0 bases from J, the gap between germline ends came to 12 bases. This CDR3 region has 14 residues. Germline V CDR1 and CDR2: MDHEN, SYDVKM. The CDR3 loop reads CASTHIFMNTEAFF. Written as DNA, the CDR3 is TGTGCCAGCACCCACATATTCATGAACACTGAAGCTTTCTTT.

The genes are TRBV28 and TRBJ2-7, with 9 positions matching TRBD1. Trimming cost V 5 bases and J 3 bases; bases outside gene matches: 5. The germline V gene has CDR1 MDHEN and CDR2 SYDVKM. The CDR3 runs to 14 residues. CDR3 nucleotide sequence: TGTGCCAGCAGTCCTGGGACAGGGTTCTACGAGCAGTACTTC. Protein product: CASSPGTGFYEQYF.

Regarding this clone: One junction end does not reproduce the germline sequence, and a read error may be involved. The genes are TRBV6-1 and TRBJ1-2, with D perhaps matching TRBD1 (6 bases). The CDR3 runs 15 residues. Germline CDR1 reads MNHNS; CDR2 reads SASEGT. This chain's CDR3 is CASNELREGVDGYTF. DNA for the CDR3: TGTGCCAGCAATGAATTGAGGGAGGGGGTCGATGGCTACACCTTC.

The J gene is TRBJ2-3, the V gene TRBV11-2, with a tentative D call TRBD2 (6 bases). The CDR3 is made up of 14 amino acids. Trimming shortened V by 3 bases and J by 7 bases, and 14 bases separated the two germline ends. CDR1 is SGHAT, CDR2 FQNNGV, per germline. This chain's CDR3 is CASSFYGGTNTQYF. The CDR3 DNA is TGTGCCAGCAGCTTCTACGGGGGAACAAATACGCAGTATTTT.